This T cell receptor beta chain was retrieved from a study of response to subunit inactivated influenza vaccine. TCRdb fed the RT-PCR reads into MiXCR, producing one record per CDR3 protein. The sample carries around 850,000 distinct CDR3 sequences, approximately 17% recorded once. As concerns this clonotype: Its specificity is not known.

General study findings and limits: Authors suggested that a seasonal influenza vaccination recruits few new T cells each time.

The sequencing here drew on PBMCs from blood, taken 5 days after vaccination. This sequence originates from a man aged 50-60 years who received an inactivated influenza vaccine.

CDR3 coding DNA: TGTGCCAGCAGCACGGCCGGGAGTAGACAGTTCTTC. Its protein is CASSTAGSRQFF. V is TRBV5-6 and J is TRBJ2-1, with D maybe TRBD2 (6 bases). Germline V lookup: CDR1 SGHDT, CDR2 YYEEEE. With 4 bases removed from V and 13 bases from J, the gap between germline ends came to 15 bases. The CDR3 has 12 amino acids.